This note documents a single T cell receptor (beta chain) sequence. Its antigen is unknown. CDR1 and CDR2 from the germline V gene are LGHDT and YNNKEL (reference sequence). The V gene lost 1 base and the J gene lost 1 base, with 12 bases spanning the gap. The CDR3 has 16 amino acids. This entry is derived from a study of T cell responses to AZD1222 COVID-19 vaccine. Study-level findings and limits: White British people made up most donors, females outnumbered males, and clonal diversity was possibly underestimated. Just a handful of AZD1222 recipients tested seropositive at baseline.

Assay: immunoSEQ multiplex PCR; the TCRdb copy retains only in-frame clones and omits some. The sample consists of over 55,000 clones, around 80% of them appearing once. Here the sequenced sample was peripheral blood, taken 28 days after the second AZD1222 dose. The sequence was obtained from an adult who received the AZD1222 COVID-19 vaccine. The chain has TRBV3-1 (or the pseudogene TRBV3-2) and TRBJ2-3; possible D gene TRBD2, 6 bases. The CDR3 sequence: CASSQGGWGGTDTQYF. The CDR3 DNA reads TGTGCCAGCAGCCAAGGCGGGTGGGGGGGCACAGATACGCAGTATTTT.